Below are 5 T cell receptor beta chains sequenced from a single sample in a study of blood T cell repertoires in COVID-19. Using immunoSEQ multiplex PCR, the repertoire was profiled, and TCRdb retains in-frame clones only, with some absent. The sample carries a few hundred thousand clones, about 91% recorded once. Sequencing was performed on peripheral blood. The receptors were sampled from a woman aged 30 to 39 with COVID-19, enrolled during active disease.

This clone was observed once. V gene TRBV9 combines with J gene TRBJ1-5; D remains ambiguous. Germline assignment: CDR1 SGDLS and CDR2 YYNGEE. This CDR3 spans 15 amino acids. Trimming removed 7 bases from V and 1 base from J, with 15 bases in between. CDR3 sequence reads: CASGREDRSNQPQHF. CDR3 DNA sequence: TGTGCCAGCGGGAGGGAGGATCGGAGCAATCAGCCCCAGCATTTT. Variable domain in full (rest from reference TRBV9 and TRBJ1-5): DSGVTQTPKHLITATGQRVTLRCSPRSGDLSVYWYQQSLDQGLQFLIQYYNGEERAKGNILERFSAQQFPDLHSELNLSSLELGDSALYFCASGREDRSNQPQHFGDGTRLSIL.

This chain uses TRBV28 with TRBJ2-1, with D possibly being TRBD1 (5 bases). With 8 bases removed from V and 0 bases from J, the gap between germline ends came to 26 bases. This CDR3 spans 19 amino acids. Germline V CDR1 and CDR2: MDHEN, SYDVKM. CDR3 loop: CASAMTWGRLPSSYNEQFF. The CDR3 DNA reads as TGTGCCAGCGCCATGACGTGGGGCCGCTTGCCAAGCTCCTACAATGAGCAGTTCTTC.

The chain has TRBV7-2 and TRBJ1-1, with no clear D. The CDR3 has 11 amino acids. Per the germline V gene, CDR1 is SGHTA and CDR2 is FQGNSA. Trimming left V 3 bases short and J 3 bases short, with 2 bases between. DNA for the CDR3: TGTGCCAGCAGCTTCTACACTGAAGCTTTCTTT. Its protein is CASSFYTEAFF.

Only one count was recorded for this clone. The chain has TRBV16 and TRBJ1-5; D might be TRBD1 (5 bases). Germline CDR1 reads KGHSY; CDR2 reads FQNENV. The CDR3 extends over 15 amino acids. V shed 0 bases and J shed 4 bases, with 10 bases lying between them. CDR3 amino acids: CASSQSGAGNQPQHF. In DNA, the CDR3 is TGTGCCAGCAGCCAATCAGGGGCAGGGAATCAGCCCCAGCATTTT.

The V call is TRBV6-6, the J call TRBJ1-1; a weak D match, TRBD1 (5 bases). Germline V gene lookup returns CDR1 MNHNY and CDR2 SVGAGI (reference sequence). The CDR3 is made up of 14 amino acids. The V and J ends lost 2 bases and 6 bases respectively, with 13 bases between them. The CDR3 reads CASSYLSREAEAFF. As DNA, the CDR3 is TGTGCCAGCAGTTACCTTTCCAGGGAGGCTGAAGCTTTCTTT.